Described below is a single T cell receptor (beta chain) sequence and its context. The donors, aged about 6 to 95, were healthy Caucasians from Russia. The sample comes from a study of blood T cells in healthy people across ages. The use of a sample-barcoded 5' primer and a J-beta primer mix characterized a second PCR of roughly 6 to 11 cycles. Any given sample supplied a minimum of 2.5 million CDR3-containing paired-end reads. TCRdb re-called the 5' RACE reads with MiXCR, one entry per CDR3 protein. The sample holds some 800,000 distinct CDR3 sequences; 40% to 50% are singletons and the top ten take approximately 19%. Trimming removed 6 bases from V and 3 bases from J; junction bases left unmatched: 4. Germline CDR1 is SNHLY and CDR2 is FYNNEI. CDR3 length equals 14 residues.

The origin of this receptor is a man aged 55 to 70 in good health. The chain couples TRBV2 to TRBJ2-5; 10 bases fit TRBD2. The sequencing input was blood. The CDR3 loop reads CASRKAGGKETQYF. The CDR3 DNA reads TGTGCCAGCAGGAAAGCGGGGGGGAAAGAGACCCAGTACTTC.